This entry lists 16 T cell receptor beta chains sequenced from one sample in a study of OX40 agonist ivuxolimab in advanced cancers. TCRdb's table, derived via immunoSEQ multiplex PCR, lists solely in-frame clones and lacks some. The sample yields 65,000 to 80,000 clones, about 91% seen once. The sample here was CD4+ or CD8+ T cells sorted from blood, taken in a trial of the OX40 agonist ivuxolimab. All receptors derive from an adult with an advanced solid tumor such as melanoma, head and neck, liver or kidney cancer.

The V gene is TRBV5-1, the J gene TRBJ2-7; TRBD2 matches at 12 bases. The CDR3 extends over 16 amino acids. The V and J ends lost 4 bases and 1 base, in that order; junction bases with no gene match: 6. CDR1 and CDR2 (germline): SGHRS, YFSETQ. The CDR3 region has the DNA TGCGCCAGCAGCCTGGGGACTAGCGGGTTTTCCTACGAGCAGTACTTC. Its protein product is CASSLGTSGFSYEQYF. Filled out from reference TRBV5-1 and TRBJ2-7, the complete variable domain reads KAGVTQTPRYLIKTRGQQVTLSCSPISGHRSVSWYQQTPGQGLQFLFEYFSETQRNKGNFPGRFSGRQFSNSRSEMNVSTLELGDSALYLCASSLGTSGFSYEQYFGPGTRLTVT.

V usage is TRBV5-5 and J usage is TRBJ2-1, with unresolved D. Germline-derived CDR1 and CDR2 are SGHKS and YYEKEE (reference sequence). The CDR3 consists of 15 residues. Trimming left V 5 bases short and J 5 bases short, with 17 bases between. The CDR3 coding sequence is TGTGCCAGCAGAGTAACGGTAGTAGGCAACAATGAGCAGTTCTTC. It yields the protein CASRVTVVGNNEQFF.

The rearrangement uses TRBV28 and TRBJ2-7; no definite D call. The germline V gene encodes CDR1 MDHEN and CDR2 SYDVKM. The CDR3 has 14 residues. V lost 2 bases and J lost 2, with 10 bases in between. The CDR3 loop is CASSLPAGAYEQYF. CDR3 bases: TGTGCCAGCAGTTTACCTGCCGGCGCCTACGAGCAGTACTTC.

This chain links TRBV28 with TRBJ1-6; D is unresolved. CDR3 length: 13 amino acids. The germline CDR1 and CDR2 sequences are MDHEN and SYDVKM. Trimming stripped 10 bases from V and 9 bases from J, with 16 bases between. CDR3 sequence: CAMRPTPGSPLHF. CDR3 sequence (DNA): TGTGCCATGAGGCCAACACCGGGTTCACCCCTCCACTTT.

V and J are TRBV5-3 and TRBJ2-7, with D maybe TRBD1 (6 bases). TRBV5-3 is sorted into the ORF group, with uncertain function. V lost 10 bases and J 0 bases, leaving 11 bases between the germline ends. The CDR3 covers 12 residues. CDR3 DNA: TGTGCCGGCACAGGGAGCTCCTACGAGCAGTACTTC. Its protein is CAGTGSSYEQYF.

V and J are TRBV2 and TRBJ2-2; 7 bases agree with TRBD1. The germline CDR1 and CDR2 sequences are SNHLY and FYNNEI. The CDR3 covers 14 residues. Losses at the gene ends were 8 bases for V and 7 bases for J; bases not matched to a gene: 10. The CDR3 sequence is CASHSGTVIGELFF. As DNA, the CDR3 is TGTGCCAGCCATTCCGGGACAGTAATCGGGGAGCTGTTTTTT.

This chain uses TRBV19 with TRBJ1-5; D not resolved. V lost 4 bases and J 7 bases, leaving 14 bases between the germline ends. CDR1 is LNHDA, CDR2 SQIVND, per germline (reference sequence). This CDR3 comprises 14 residues. Written as DNA, the CDR3 is TGTGCCAGTAGTACATACACCCAACAGCAGCCCCAGCATTTT. This sequence encodes CASSTYTQQQPQHF.

The chain recombines TRBV7-2 with TRBJ1-1; D is perhaps TRBD1 (5 bases). The CDR3 runs to 19 residues. Germline V gives CDR1 SGHTA, CDR2 FQGNSA. Trimming stripped 5 bases from V and 1 base from J, with 26 bases between. CDR3 sequence reads: CASSLRFWGGDNPNTEAFF. In DNA, the CDR3 is TGTGCCAGCAGCCTTCGCTTTTGGGGGGGAGACAACCCGAACACTGAAGCTTTCTTT.

Only one count was recorded for this clone. This chain links TRBV18 with TRBJ2-5; the D gene is possibly TRBD2 (6 bases). The CDR3 length is 15 residues. V was clipped by 3 bases and J by 4 bases, with 15 bases between them. Per the germline V gene, CDR1 is KGHSH and CDR2 is LQKENI. CDR3 in DNA: TGTGCCAGCTCACCTGACTGGGGGGATCGAGAGACCCAGTACTTC. Protein sequence: CASSPDWGDRETQYF. The whole variable domain, remainder taken from reference TRBV18 and TRBJ2-5, is NAGVMQNPRHLVRRRGQEARLRCSPMKGHSHVYWYRQLPEEGLKFMVYLQKENIIDESGMPKERFSAEFPKEGPSILRIQQVVRGDSAAYFCASSPDWGDRETQYFGPGTRLLVL.

This chain uses TRBV13 with TRBJ2-1; 14 positions agree with TRBD2. The germline V gene has CDR1 PRHDT and CDR2 FYEKMQ (reference sequence). The CDR3 has 20 amino acids. Germline trimming cut 0 bases from V and 0 bases from J; bases unmatched to any gene: 7. The CDR3, as DNA: TGTGCCAGCAGCTTAGGGACTAGCGGGAGGGGCTTCAGCTCCTACAATGAGCAGTTCTTC. Translating it yields CASSLGTSGRGFSSYNEQFF. Full variable domain (outside the CDR3, taken from reference TRBV13 and TRBJ2-1): AAGVIQSPRHLIKEKRETATLKCYPIPRHDTVYWYQQGPGQDPQFLISFYEKMQSDKGSIPDRFSAQQFSDYHSELNMSSLELGDSALYFCASSLGTSGRGFSSYNEQFFGPGTRLTVL.

The rearrangement joins TRBV5-1 to TRBJ2-2; D remains ambiguous. CDR3 length: 15 residues. V shed 3 bases and J shed 3 bases, with 12 bases lying between them. Germline CDR1 reads SGHRS; CDR2 reads YFSETQ. CDR3 sequence reads: CASSYKSIHTGELFF. The CDR3 nucleotides read TGCGCCAGCAGCTATAAATCCATTCACACCGGGGAGCTGTTTTTT.

V gene TRBV6-5 combines with J gene TRBJ2-7; TRBD1 matches 10 bases. The junction had 4 bases not matched to a gene; V was cut back by 7 bases and J by 1 base. This CDR3 contains 14 residues. CDR1 is MNHEY, CDR2 SVGAGI, per germline. The CDR3: CASTGTGASYEQYF. The CDR3 DNA reads as TGTGCCAGCACTGGGACAGGGGCATCCTACGAGCAGTACTTC.

This rearrangement joins TRBV28 to TRBJ2-7; a possible D gene is TRBD1 (5 bases). The V end was cut by 6 bases, the J end by 3 bases, with 18 bases between. Germline V gene sequence: CDR1 MDHEN, CDR2 SYDVKM. The CDR3 is 15 amino acids. CDR3 in DNA: TGTGCCAGCAGCCCCCCGGTAGGGGATTTCTACGAGCAGTACTTC. It yields the protein CASSPPVGDFYEQYF.

This clone was counted once. A read error may account for a junction end that differs from germline. The rearrangement uses TRBV6-6 and TRBJ2-1; TRBD2 is a possible D gene (5 bases). The CDR3 is made up of 13 amino acids. Germline CDR1 and CDR2: MNHNY and SVGAGI (reference sequence). As DNA, the CDR3 is TGTGCCAGCAGAGGGAGCTCCAACAATGAGCAGTTCTTC. Translated, it gives CASRGSSNNEQFF.

This chain links TRBV29-1 with TRBJ2-1; 12 bases agree with TRBD2. This CDR3 contains 17 residues. The germline gives CDR1 SQVTM, CDR2 ANQGSEA. J was trimmed by 8 bases and V by 6 bases; bases with no gene match: 17. The CDR3 coding sequence is TGCAGCGTCGGGTCTATTTCCGGGACTAGCGGGTTGGATGAGCAGTTCTTC. Its translation: CSVGSISGTSGLDEQFF.

This chain connects TRBV14 to TRBJ1-1; 7 bases line up with TRBD1. After removal of 4 bases from V and 0 bases from J, the junction contained 8 bases not matched to a gene. The V gene's germline CDR1 is SGHDN and CDR2 FVKESK. The CDR3 loop spans 16 amino acids. The CDR3 DNA reads as TGTGCCAGCAGCCGAGGGACAGTAGTTTTGAACACTGAAGCTTTCTTT. Its translation is CASSRGTVVLNTEAFF.